This entry describes one T cell receptor (beta chain). This record belongs to a study of blood T cell repertoires in COVID-19. Study-level information: Acute and convalescent COVID-19 specimens originated in the United States, Italy and Spain. PBMCs, B-cell-depleted T cells, or T cells provided the cDNA or gDNA that made up the material.

V was cut by 6 bases and J by 0 bases, with 14 bases left in between. This CDR3 comprises 15 residues. In germline, CDR1 is MRHNA, CDR2 SNTAGT. Per the study methods: Amplifying reference gene primers gave estimates of nucleated cell counts. Assay: immunoSEQ multiplex PCR; the TCRdb copy retains only in-frame clones and omits some. V and J calls and clone size are those listed in that table; D and trimming were worked out from the DNA. Among about 210,000 clones listed, around three quarters were seen once. V usage is TRBV6-4 and J usage is TRBJ1-2; no firm D call. This sequence originates from a woman between 70 and 85 years old with acute or convalescent COVID-19. The sequencing sample was made of peripheral blood. In nucleotides, the CDR3 is TGTGCCAGCAGGGGCCAGATATTAGCTAACTATGGCTACACCTTC. This encodes CASRGQILANYGYTF.